This T cell receptor beta chain was identified in a study of shared clonotypes between healthy human individuals. Germline V gene sequence: CDR1 LNHDA, CDR2 SQIVND (reference sequence). V lost 4 bases, J lost 6 bases, and 13 bases lay in between. The CDR3 covers 13 residues. This clone has just a few counts. Only in-frame clones appear in the TCRdb table, and some are missing; sequencing was by immunoSEQ multiplex PCR. The data contain 950,000 to 1,300,000 clones, about 75% of them singletons. Sequencing was carried out using memory CD4+ T cells sorted from blood. Subset in this sample: CD45RA-negative fraction. The clonotype comes from a man younger than 35 in good health. This chain joins TRBV19 and TRBJ2-7; D is undetermined. CDR3 region: CASSTAWSGEQYF. The CDR3 coding sequence is TGTGCCAGTAGTACAGCCTGGTCCGGCGAGCAGTACTTC. The whole variable domain, filled in from reference TRBV19 and TRBJ2-7, reads DGGITQSPKYLFRKEGQNVTLSCEQNLNHDAMYWYRQDPGQGLRLIYYSQIVNDFQKGDIAEGYSVSREKKESFPLTVTSAQKNPTAFYLCASSTAWSGEQYFGPGTRLTVT.